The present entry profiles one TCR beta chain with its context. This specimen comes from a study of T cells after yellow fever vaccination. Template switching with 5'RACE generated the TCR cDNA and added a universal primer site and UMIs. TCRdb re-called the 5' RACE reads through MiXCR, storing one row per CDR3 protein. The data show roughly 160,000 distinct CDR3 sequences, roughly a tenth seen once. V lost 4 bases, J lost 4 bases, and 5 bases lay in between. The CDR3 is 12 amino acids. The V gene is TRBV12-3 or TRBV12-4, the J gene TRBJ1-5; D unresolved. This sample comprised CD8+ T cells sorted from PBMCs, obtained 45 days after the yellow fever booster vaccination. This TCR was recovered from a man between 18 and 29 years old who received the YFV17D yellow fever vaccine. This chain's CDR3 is CASSSMNQPQHF. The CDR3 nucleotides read TGTGCCAGCAGTTCAATGAATCAGCCCCAGCATTTT.